The 9 T cell receptor beta chains in this list originate from one sample, sequenced in a study of lung T cells in sarcoidosis with Löfgren's syndrome. From the reads, TCRdb called clonotypes with MiXCR, one entry per CDR3 protein. The sample includes 3,200 or so distinct CDR3 sequences, under 20% seen only once; the top ten take about 7.1%. The material sequenced was CD4+ T cells from bronchoalveolar lavage. These receptors all stem from a human donor with sarcoidosis (Löfgren's syndrome or another form), or a control subject (not recorded which).

As concerns this clonotype: Given a much more abundant clone one base away, this may be a read error. This chain links TRBV6-6 with TRBJ2-3, with D perhaps TRBD2 (5 bases). Germline-derived CDR1 and CDR2 are MNHNY and SVGAGI (reference sequence). The CDR3 has 11 amino acids. The CDR3, as DNA: TGTGCCGGCAGTGTACGGGGTACGCAGTATTTT. This encodes CAGSVRGTQYF.

This clonotype was observed many times. The rearrangement links TRBV12-3 or TRBV12-4 to TRBJ2-1; D gene ambiguous. The length of the CDR3 is 14 residues. Trimming took 3 bases from V and 15 from J, leaving 21 bases between them. The CDR3 DNA reads as TGTGCCAGCAGTTTTAAGACAACGGTGATTGCGCGGTTCTTC. It specifies CASSFKTTVIARFF.

This chain connects TRBV5-1 to TRBJ2-1; TRBD1 agrees at 9 bases. V trimming: 0 bases; J trimming: 5 bases; junction bases outside the gene matches: 3. Germline V gene data show CDR1 as SGHRS and CDR2 as YFSETQ. The CDR3 loop spans 15 amino acids. The CDR3 sequence is CASSLDGQGNNEQFF. The DNA of the CDR3 is TGCGCCAGCAGCTTGGATGGACAGGGGAACAATGAGCAGTTCTTC.

By sample fraction, this clonotype is medium-sized. This chain joins TRBV20-1 and TRBJ2-3, with D possibly matching TRBD1 (5 bases). Trimming pared 0 bases from V and 6 bases from J, leaving 16 bases between. Germline loops: CDR1 DFQATT, CDR2 SNEGSKA (reference sequence). CDR3 size: 15 residues. As DNA, the CDR3 is TGCAGTGCTAGAGAGGCAGGGATGGGATCCGATACGCAGTATTTT. Its translation is CSAREAGMGSDTQYF.

This clonotype is large (0.1 to 1%). This rearrangement joins TRBV27 to TRBJ1-1; 8 nucleotides align to TRBD1. The V gene's germline CDR1 is MNHEY and CDR2 SMNVEV (reference sequence). The CDR3 runs to 11 residues. After removal of 5 bases from V and 10 bases from J, the junction contained 3 bases not matched to a gene. The DNA for the CDR3 is TGTGCCAGCAGTACCGGACAGGGAGCTTTCTTT. As protein: CASSTGQGAFF.

By proportion, this clonotype is medium-sized. CDR3 residues: CASSVAGVNTEAFF. CDR3 bases: TGTGCCAGCAGCGTAGCGGGGGTTAACACTGAAGCTTTCTTT. The gene calls are TRBV9 and TRBJ1-1; D perhaps matches TRBD1 (5 bases). Trimming removed 0 bases at V and 2 bases at J, with 8 bases between. Germline V gives CDR1 SGDLS, CDR2 YYNGEE. The CDR3 sequence is 14 residues long.

By frequency in the sample, this clonotype is medium-sized (0.01 to 0.1%). The rearrangement joins TRBV12-3 or TRBV12-4 to TRBJ2-1; 7 nucleotides line up with TRBD1. With 5 bases clipped from V and 2 bases from J, the junction kept 9 bases outside the gene matches. The CDR3 contains 16 residues. This CDR3 reads CASSPMKGGAYNEQFF. CDR3 nucleotide sequence: TGTGCCAGCAGTCCAATGAAAGGGGGCGCCTACAATGAGCAGTTCTTC.

This clonotype is medium-sized by share. This sequence joins TRBV18 and TRBJ1-6, with TRBD1 as a possible D gene (5 bases). The CDR3 sequence is 15 residues long. Trimming pared 6 bases from V and 6 bases from J, leaving 15 bases between. The germline V gene encodes CDR1 KGHSH and CDR2 LQKENI. CDR3 residues: CASSLSGALNSPLHF. The CDR3, as DNA: TGTGCCAGCTCGCTCAGTGGGGCCCTTAATTCACCCCTCCACTTT. Drawing the rest from reference TRBV18 and TRBJ1-6, the complete variable domain is NAGVMQNPRHLVRRRGQEARLRCSPMKGHSHVYWYRQLPEEGLKFMVYLQKENIIDESGMPKERFSAEFPKEGPSILRIQQVVRGDSAAYFCASSLSGALNSPLHFGNGTRLTVT.

This clonotype is labeled medium-sized. The CDR3 is CASSLDRPNTGELFF. The CDR3 DNA reads TGCGCCAGCAGCTTGGACAGGCCGAACACCGGGGAGCTGTTTTTT. The V call is TRBV5-1, the J call TRBJ2-2; maybe TRBD1 (5 bases). This CDR3 has 15 amino acids. Germline loops: CDR1 SGHRS, CDR2 YFSETQ. V lost 0 bases, J lost 0 bases, and 6 bases lay in between.